This paragraph covers one T cell receptor beta chain sequence. Its antigen is not identified. The CDR3 contains 13 residues. V dropped 6 bases and J dropped 2 bases, with 9 bases sitting between them. Germline CDR1 is MRHNA and CDR2 is SNTAGT. This sample was included in a study of T cell clones after liver transplantation. Study summary: Standard immunosuppression, with no induction, continued until 12-24 months after transplant. Overall study findings and caveats: Conclusions were preliminary, with small, heterogeneous patient groups.

This table comes from immunoSEQ multiplex PCR, and its TCRdb copy is limited to in-frame clones, with some not included. Here the sample spans tens of thousands of clones, about 94% being singletons. Source: CD8+ T cells from blood, taken around 27 months after liver transplant. The TCR sequence derives from a human patient who received a liver transplant. A subset of T cells may come from the graft donor. The chain joins TRBV6-4 to TRBJ2-3; a possible D gene is TRBD1 (6 bases). In nucleotides, the CDR3 is TGTGCCAGCAGCTGGACAGACACAGATACGCAGTATTTT. This gives the protein CASSWTDTDTQYF.